Listed below are T cell receptor beta chains from one sample, sequenced in a study of blood T cell repertoires in COVID-19. TCRdb's copy holds only in-frame clones and misses some; the assay was immunoSEQ multiplex PCR. The sample holds more than 200,000 clones, 65% to 90% seen once. Sequencing input: peripheral blood. Receptors were obtained from a woman of 80 years or more with active or convalescent COVID-19. Each CDR3 is given with its conserved first and last residue. A D gene is named only where the DNA matches it firmly. Clone size is given for some rows only: seen once, a few or many times, or a class if the clone is expanded.

v_gene: TRBV11-2; abundance: NA; j_gene: TRBJ1-2; d_gene: TRBD1; CDR3nt: TGTGCCAGCAGCTTAGTAATGGGCAGGGGGAGTGGCTACACCTTC; CDR3aa: CASSLVMGRGSGYTF
v_gene: TRBV20-1; abundance: NA; j_gene: TRBJ2-5; d_gene: TRBD2; CDR3nt: TGCAGTGCTAGTCAGCGGGGTAAGACCCAGTACTTC; CDR3aa: CSASQRGKTQYF
v_gene: TRBV6-5; abundance: NA; j_gene: TRBJ1-6; d_gene: NA; CDR3nt: TGTGCCAGCACCACCTTGTCGGATTCACCCCTCCACTTT; CDR3aa: CASTTLSDSPLHF
v_gene: TRBV2; abundance: many; j_gene: TRBJ2-7; d_gene: TRBD2; CDR3nt: TGTGCCAGCAGCGACTATACTAGCGGGAGACGGGACGAGCAGTACTTC; CDR3aa: CASSDYTSGRRDEQYF
v_gene: TRBV28; abundance: NA; j_gene: TRBJ1-2; d_gene: TRBD1; CDR3nt: TGTGCCAGCAGCCTTACCCTCAGGGGGAACTATGGCTACACCTTC; CDR3aa: CASSLTLRGNYGYTF
v_gene: TRBV5-1; abundance: NA; j_gene: TRBJ1-1; d_gene: NA; CDR3nt: TGCGCCAGCAGCTTAAGCCGGGACTACCGATCCACTGAAGCTTTCTTT; CDR3aa: CASSLSRDYRSTEAFF
v_gene: TRBV7-6; abundance: NA; j_gene: TRBJ1-5; d_gene: TRBD1; CDR3nt: TGTGCCAGCAGCTTAAACCAGGGGGGCAATCAGCCCCAGCATTTT; CDR3aa: CASSLNQGGNQPQHF
v_gene: TRBV2; abundance: NA; j_gene: TRBJ1-2; d_gene: TRBD1; CDR3nt: TGTGCCAGCAGTTATACCCAGGGGGCTCGCTATGGCTACACCTTC; CDR3aa: CASSYTQGARYGYTF
v_gene: TRBV24-1; abundance: few; j_gene: TRBJ1-1; d_gene: NA; CDR3nt: TGTGCCACCAGTGATACGGACGGGATGAACACTGAAGCTTTCTTT; CDR3aa: CATSDTDGMNTEAFF
v_gene: TRBV19; abundance: few; j_gene: TRBJ2-7; d_gene: NA; CDR3nt: TGTGCCACAAGGAACAGGGCTCAATCCTACGAGCAGTACTTC; CDR3aa: CATRNRAQSYEQYF
v_gene: TRBV3-1/TRBV3-2; abundance: NA; j_gene: TRBJ2-7; d_gene: TRBD2; CDR3nt: TGTGCCAGCAGCCAATCGGGGGGGGGCTCCTACGAGCAGTACTTC; CDR3aa: CASSQSGGGSYEQYF
v_gene: TRBV5-1; abundance: NA; j_gene: TRBJ2-7; d_gene: TRBD1; CDR3nt: TGCGCCAGCAGCTTGGGCGGGACAGGGGCCTACGAGCAGTACTTC; CDR3aa: CASSLGGTGAYEQYF
v_gene: TRBV3-1/TRBV3-2; abundance: NA; j_gene: TRBJ1-6; d_gene: NA; CDR3nt: TGTGCCAGCAGCCTTAGCGCAGCAGGCGGTAATTCACCCCTCCACTTT; CDR3aa: CASSLSAAGGNSPLHF
v_gene: TRBV2; abundance: once; j_gene: TRBJ1-2; d_gene: TRBD1; CDR3nt: TGTGCCAGCAGTGAAGTACCAGGGGGGTTGAGTGGCTACACCTTC; CDR3aa: CASSEVPGGLSGYTF
v_gene: TRBV2; abundance: NA; j_gene: TRBJ1-2; d_gene: TRBD1; CDR3nt: TGTGCCAGCAGATCTGGGACAGCTAACTATGGCTACACCTTC; CDR3aa: CASRSGTANYGYTF
v_gene: TRBV4-1; abundance: NA; j_gene: TRBJ1-1; d_gene: TRBD1; CDR3nt: TGCGCCAGCAGCCACCGGGACAGGGAGGCAGCTTTCTTT; CDR3aa: CASSHRDREAAFF
v_gene: TRBV4-1; abundance: NA; j_gene: TRBJ1-3; d_gene: NA; CDR3nt: TGCGCCAGCAGCCAAGAACTTTACTCTGGAAACACCATATATTTT; CDR3aa: CASSQELYSGNTIYF
v_gene: TRBV5-1; abundance: NA; j_gene: TRBJ2-7; d_gene: TRBD2; CDR3nt: TGCGCCAGCAGGATACTAGCGGGTTCATCCTACGAGCAGTACTTC; CDR3aa: CASRILAGSSYEQYF
v_gene: TRBV11-3; abundance: few; j_gene: TRBJ2-2; d_gene: NA; CDR3nt: TGTGCCAGCAGCTTGGGTGGAGACACCGGGGAGCTGTTTTTT; CDR3aa: CASSLGGDTGELFF
v_gene: TRBV30; abundance: NA; j_gene: TRBJ2-7; d_gene: NA; CDR3nt: TGTGCCTGGAGTGTGGGCCCCTGGGAGCAGTACTTC; CDR3aa: CAWSVGPWEQYF
v_gene: TRBV6-5; abundance: NA; j_gene: TRBJ1-6; d_gene: NA; CDR3nt: TGTGCCACAGTCCTAACAGGGTTTGGCTCACCCCTCCACTTT; CDR3aa: CATVLTGFGSPLHF
v_gene: TRBV9; abundance: NA; j_gene: TRBJ2-1; d_gene: NA; CDR3nt: TGTGCCAGCAACCGACTCGGGGGAGACTCCTACAATGAGCAGTTCTTC; CDR3aa: CASNRLGGDSYNEQFF
v_gene: TRBV24-1; abundance: NA; j_gene: TRBJ1-2; d_gene: TRBD1; CDR3nt: TGTGCCACCAGTGATACCCACAGGGGAGGTGGCTACACCTTC; CDR3aa: CATSDTHRGGGYTF
v_gene: TRBV30; abundance: NA; j_gene: TRBJ1-6; d_gene: NA; CDR3nt: TGTGCCGGTTCACAGGGCACCTATAATTCACCCCTCCACTTT; CDR3aa: CAGSQGTYNSPLHF
v_gene: TRBV2; abundance: NA; j_gene: TRBJ2-5; d_gene: TRBD2; CDR3nt: TGTGCCAGCAAAGCTAACCCGGGACTAGCATACGAGACCCAGTACTTC; CDR3aa: CASKANPGLAYETQYF
v_gene: TRBV5-4; abundance: NA; j_gene: TRBJ2-3; d_gene: TRBD2; CDR3nt: TGTGCCAGCGGGAGCGGGAGAAGTCGTAGCACAGATACGCAGTATTTT; CDR3aa: CASGSGRSRSTDTQYF
v_gene: TRBV5-6; abundance: once; j_gene: TRBJ2-7; d_gene: NA; CDR3nt: TGTGCCAGCAGCCCCCGGACAGCCTACGAGCAGTACTTC; CDR3aa: CASSPRTAYEQYF
v_gene: TRBV2; abundance: NA; j_gene: TRBJ1-2; d_gene: TRBD1; CDR3nt: TGTGCCAGCAATCTCCGGGACAGGGTCGCTGGCTACACCTTC; CDR3aa: CASNLRDRVAGYTF
v_gene: TRBV5-1; abundance: once; j_gene: TRBJ2-5; d_gene: TRBD1; CDR3nt: TGCGCCAGCAGCCAGGGGGCGTGGACCCAAGAGACCCAGTACTTC; CDR3aa: CASSQGAWTQETQYF
v_gene: TRBV7-6; abundance: NA; j_gene: TRBJ2-5; d_gene: TRBD2; CDR3nt: TGTGCCAGCAGCTCAGTAGCGGGGGGGCAAGAGACCCAGTACTTC; CDR3aa: CASSSVAGGQETQYF
v_gene: TRBV5-1; abundance: NA; j_gene: TRBJ1-3; d_gene: NA; CDR3nt: TGCGCCAGCAGCTTAAACGGTTTCAACACCATATATTTT; CDR3aa: CASSLNGFNTIYF
v_gene: TRBV19; abundance: NA; j_gene: TRBJ2-1; d_gene: TRBD2; CDR3nt: TGTGCCAGTAGTAGACCGGGACTAGCGGACTACAATGAGCAGTTCTTC; CDR3aa: CASSRPGLADYNEQFF
v_gene: TRBV27; abundance: NA; j_gene: TRBJ1-5; d_gene: NA; CDR3nt: TGTGCCAGCAGTTCGAGACTAGGGGCCCAGCATTTT; CDR3aa: CASSSRLGAQHF
v_gene: TRBV18; abundance: NA; j_gene: TRBJ1-1; d_gene: NA; CDR3nt: TGTGCCAGCTCATCGCAGGGTAATTGGGATCACACTGAAGCTTTCTTT; CDR3aa: CASSSQGNWDHTEAFF
v_gene: TRBV25-1; abundance: NA; j_gene: TRBJ1-2; d_gene: TRBD1; CDR3nt: TGTGCCAGCAGTGAGTGGGACAGGCGCTATGATGGCTACACCTTC; CDR3aa: CASSEWDRRYDGYTF
v_gene: TRBV3-1/TRBV3-2; abundance: NA; j_gene: TRBJ1-6; d_gene: NA; CDR3nt: TGTGCCAGCAGCCGTAACCTAGGTGGTGATTCACCCCTCCACTTT; CDR3aa: CASSRNLGGDSPLHF
v_gene: TRBV7-9; abundance: NA; j_gene: TRBJ1-3; d_gene: TRBD1; CDR3nt: TGTGCCAGCAGCTTAACGGACAGGGGGGAGTCTGGAAACACCATATATTTT; CDR3aa: CASSLTDRGESGNTIYF
v_gene: TRBV28; abundance: NA; j_gene: TRBJ1-1; d_gene: NA; CDR3nt: TGTGCCAGCAGTTCACCGGGGGAGAACACTGAAGCTTTCTTT; CDR3aa: CASSSPGENTEAFF
v_gene: TRBV5-4; abundance: NA; j_gene: TRBJ2-7; d_gene: TRBD2; CDR3nt: TGTGCCAGCACCCGAACAGGAAGCGGGAGTAAAGAGCAGTACTTC; CDR3aa: CASTRTGSGSKEQYF
v_gene: TRBV6-4; abundance: NA; j_gene: TRBJ1-2; d_gene: TRBD1; CDR3nt: TGTGCCAGCAGAAGGGGACAGGAATATGGCTACACCTTC; CDR3aa: CASRRGQEYGYTF
v_gene: TRBV19; abundance: NA; j_gene: TRBJ2-5; d_gene: TRBD2; CDR3nt: TGTGCCAGTAGTCCCACGACTAGCGGGAGTGAGACCCAGTACTTC; CDR3aa: CASSPTTSGSETQYF
v_gene: TRBV24-1; abundance: NA; j_gene: TRBJ2-3; d_gene: NA; CDR3nt: TGTGCCACCAGTGATTCCGGGACTCCTGTGAGCACAGATACGCAGTATTTT; CDR3aa: CATSDSGTPVSTDTQYF
v_gene: TRBV7-9; abundance: NA; j_gene: TRBJ2-3; d_gene: TRBD2; CDR3nt: TGTGCCAGCAGCGCGTTCCCTCCCCTACTAGCGTCGGGGGCAGATACGCAGTATTTT; CDR3aa: CASSAFPPLLASGADTQYF
v_gene: TRBV28; abundance: NA; j_gene: TRBJ2-5; d_gene: TRBD2; CDR3nt: TGTGCCAGCAGACTAGCGGGGGCGACGTACCAAGAGACCCAGTACTTC; CDR3aa: CASRLAGATYQETQYF
v_gene: TRBV28; abundance: NA; j_gene: TRBJ1-1; d_gene: TRBD1; CDR3nt: TGTGCCAGCAGCCCTAACAGGGGGCATATTTGGACTGAAGCTTTCTTT; CDR3aa: CASSPNRGHIWTEAFF
v_gene: TRBV5-1; abundance: NA; j_gene: TRBJ2-3; d_gene: NA; CDR3nt: TGCGCCAGCAGCTCACTTACCGGGATAACAGATACGCAGTATTTT; CDR3aa: CASSSLTGITDTQYF
v_gene: TRBV29-1; abundance: NA; j_gene: TRBJ1-1; d_gene: TRBD1; CDR3nt: TGCAGCGTTGGCCGGGACAGATACACTGAAGCTTTCTTT; CDR3aa: CSVGRDRYTEAFF
v_gene: TRBV28; abundance: NA; j_gene: TRBJ1-6; d_gene: TRBD1; CDR3nt: TGTGCCAGCAGGCCCGGACAGGCCTATTCACCCCTCCACTTT; CDR3aa: CASRPGQAYSPLHF
v_gene: TRBV14; abundance: few; j_gene: TRBJ2-5; d_gene: NA; CDR3nt: TGTGCCAGCAGCCTGAATTGGGCACCTCAAGAGACCCAGTACTTC; CDR3aa: CASSLNWAPQETQYF
v_gene: TRBV18; abundance: NA; j_gene: TRBJ1-2; d_gene: NA; CDR3nt: TGTGCCAGCTCACCAACAGGTGTCCCCGGCTACACCTTC; CDR3aa: CASSPTGVPGYTF
v_gene: TRBV10-3; abundance: NA; j_gene: TRBJ2-5; d_gene: NA; CDR3nt: TGTGCCATCAGAGCAGGGGGTAGCGGGAACCGCGGAGAGACCCAGTACTTC; CDR3aa: CAIRAGGSGNRGETQYF
v_gene: TRBV5-1; abundance: NA; j_gene: TRBJ1-1; d_gene: TRBD1; CDR3nt: TGCGCCAGCAGCTTGGTCGGACAGGGGGTCACTGAAGCTTTCTTT; CDR3aa: CASSLVGQGVTEAFF
v_gene: TRBV4-1; abundance: NA; j_gene: TRBJ1-5; d_gene: TRBD1; CDR3nt: TGCGCCAGCAGCCAGTCGGACAGGGGGTTTAGGCCCCAGCATTTT; CDR3aa: CASSQSDRGFRPQHF
v_gene: TRBV5-1; abundance: NA; j_gene: TRBJ2-7; d_gene: TRBD2; CDR3nt: TGCGCCAGCAGCTTGGGGGGGACTAGCGACTCCTACGAGCAGTACTTC; CDR3aa: CASSLGGTSDSYEQYF
v_gene: TRBV19; abundance: NA; j_gene: TRBJ2-1; d_gene: TRBD1; CDR3nt: TGTGCCAGTAAACTGGGACAGGGCTCCTACAATGAGCAGTTCTTC; CDR3aa: CASKLGQGSYNEQFF